The next 7 T cell receptor beta chains were all read from a single sample in a study of T cell repertoires in cytomegalovirus infection. One entry per CDR3 protein results from TCRdb running MiXCR on the reads. The sample records roughly 280,000 distinct CDR3 sequences, around 20% being singletons. No antigen is known for these receptors. The sequenced sample was cultured PBMCs, obtained from culture after CMV antigen stimulation. All receptors derive from a human donor in good health (CMV status not recorded). Some clones in this sample may be carry-over from other donors' samples.

This clonotype came up many times. J is TRBJ1-4 and V is TRBV6-1; 11 positions match TRBD1. J was trimmed by 8 bases and V by 2 bases; bases with no gene match: 4. Germline V gives CDR1 MNHNS, CDR2 SASEGT. The CDR3 covers 15 residues. CDR3 sequence reads: CASSEPDRGHEKLFF. CDR3 DNA: TGTGCCAGCAGTGAACCGGACAGGGGGCACGAAAAACTGTTTTTT.

This clonotype was counted at least ten times. The chain combines TRBV12-3 or TRBV12-4 with TRBJ1-1; D remains ambiguous. The germline V and J ends were trimmed by 6 bases and 5 bases, with 13 bases remaining between them. The CDR3 extends over 13 amino acids. The CDR3 DNA reads as TGTGCCAGCAGAGCGCAGGTTGGAACTGAAGCTTTCTTT. Translation gives CASRAQVGTEAFF.

The CDR3 DNA is TGTGCCAGCAGTGTAGAGGGACAGGGTTTTTCGCGCGGAGGCTACACCTTC. The encoded protein is CASSVEGQGFSRGGYTF. The chain is built from TRBV2 and TRBJ1-2; 9 bases match TRBD1. Germline V gene sequence: CDR1 SNHLY, CDR2 FYNNEI. This CDR3 has 17 amino acids. J was trimmed by 8 bases and V by 4 bases; bases with no gene match: 17.

Many counts were recorded for this clonotype. Here the CDR3 DNA reads TGTGCCAGCAGCTTATCCAGGACCTACGAGCAGTACGTC. Translation gives CASSLSRTYEQYV. This rearrangement joins TRBV7-2 to TRBJ2-7; no reliable D call. The CDR3 has 13 residues. V gave up 2 bases and J gave up 2 bases, with 7 bases separating them. The germline V gene has CDR1 SGHTA and CDR2 FQGNSA.

The table lists this clonotype with many counts. The chain joins TRBV7-9 to TRBJ2-1, with D tentatively TRBD1 or TRBD2 (6 bases each). V was clipped by 2 bases and J by 1 base, with 9 bases between them. This CDR3 is 15 amino acids long. The V gene's germline CDR1 is SEHNR and CDR2 FQNEAQ (reference sequence). CDR3 DNA sequence: TGTGCCAGCAGCTTAAGGGGGAGGTCCTACAATGAGCAGTTCTTC. Translated, it gives CASSLRGRSYNEQFF.

The J gene is TRBJ1-1, the V gene TRBV6-6; 9 nucleotides agree with TRBD1. This CDR3 contains 15 residues. The junction had 8 bases not matched to a gene; V was cut back by 4 bases and J by 5 bases. Germline CDR1 MNHNY, CDR2 SVGAGI (reference sequence). The CDR3 nucleotides are TGTGCCAGCAGTTCCCCGGACAGGGGAAGGACTGAAGCTTTCTTT. Amino acids: CASSSPDRGRTEAFF.

This clonotype was observed a few times. This rearrangement joins TRBV6-2 or TRBV6-3 to TRBJ1-5; D unresolved. The CDR3 has 11 amino acids. Germline loops: CDR1 MNHEY, CDR2 SVGEGT. Trimming took off 5 bases at V and 9 bases at J, with 8 bases between the two ends. In DNA, the CDR3 is TGTGCCAGCAGTGGGTATGGGCCCCAGCATTTT. Protein: CASSGYGPQHF.